This TCR beta chain was profiled in a study of identifying expanded T cells in peripheral blood (dated by TCRdb to about 2019). As for the study more broadly: Technical replicates were generated by sequencing separate aliquots of the same genomic DNA pool, with four replicates compared pairwise. Beyond this particular receptor, the publication reports: Across all healthy-donor time intervals, the beta-binomial model significantly lowered both the number of clones called differentially abundant and the false-positive rate. Across all healthy donors, variance in clone template counts between approximately 2-week samples was found to increase significantly with total template count. It was expected by the authors that biological variance in healthy repertoires might increase further over much longer intervals, such as months to years. Between technical replicates the binomial model flagged roughly 1.1 differentially abundant clones, whereas over about 2 weeks the binomial model flagged about 15 and over approximately four weeks around 18.

The germline V gene (reference sequence) provides CDR1 LNHDA and CDR2 SQIVND. There are 16 amino acids in the CDR3, from cysteine to phenylalanine inclusive. This entry keeps only the CDR3 DNA: 48 bases, framed from base 1. V is shortened by 3 bases, J by 2 bases, and the region joining them spans 16 bases. The immunoSEQ Assay, which relies on bias-controlled multiplex PCR amplification of genomic DNA, was used to profile TCRbeta CDR3 regions. The authors' analysis ran thus. The absolute abundance of each unique TCRbeta CDR3 region was quantified after sequences were collapsed and filtered. Differential abundance was tested with two models: a binomial (Fisher-equivalent) model and a beta-binomial model that adds time-dependent variance fitted from healthy donors. Clones with fewer than 5 combined templates were removed, and a clone was called differentially abundant if the clone's Benjamini-Hochberg FDR was below 0.01. The form v = (b*log(k)+a)^2 was used to model beta-binomial variance as a function of total template count across the two samples. Held by TCRdb, this immuneACCESS table contains in-frame sequences only and omits some clones. Under half of the omission traces to an unresolved V gene where checked; the cause of the rest is unknown. V and J calls and clone size are copied from that table; D and trimming were computed from the DNA. Across this sample there are approximately 130,000 clones, with around nine tenths seen only once. The top ten constitute less than 10% of the sample.

No immune events such as infections were documented for the healthy donors during the collection period. Time-dependent variance in a beta-binomial model of T-cell clone differential abundance was calibrated using healthy-donor blood repertoires as a training cohort. The training cohort was composed of around ten healthy donors, 3 female and 7 male. Donor ages ranged from 29 to 64 years, with an average of roughly 47 years. Whole blood, obtained from a commercial supplier, was collected from each healthy donor at three time points spaced approximately two weeks apart. Genomic DNA was extracted from unsorted whole blood for immunosequencing. Worth noting for this clone: The antigen it recognizes is unknown. The sample holds no much larger clone one base away, and base qualities are not on file.

The chain is made from TRBV19 and TRBJ2-5; a tentative D call is TRBD1 (5 bases match). Sequenced material: blood. The receptor was derived from a person aged 18 to 75 in good health. The DNA sequence follows: TGTGCCAGTAGTATTGGTCGGGCAGGGCTACAAGAGACCCAGTACTTC. This codes for CASSIGRAGLQETQYF. Joined to the reference TRBV19 and TRBJ2-5 proteins, this CDR3 gives the full variable domain: DGGITQSPKYLFRKEGQNVTLSCEQNLNHDAMYWYRQDPGQGLRLIYYSQIVNDFQKGDIAEGYSVSREKKESFPLTVTSAQKNPTAFYLCASSIGRAGLQETQYFGPGTRLLVL.